This TCR beta chain was found in a study of radiotherapy plus CTLA-4 blockade in lung cancer (dated 2018 in TCRdb). Study-wide context: Objective responses occurred in 18% of enrolled patients, and 30% to 35% achieved disease control.

CDR1 and CDR2 are read off the germline V gene as MGHDK and SYGVNS. V is reduced by 1 base and J by 11 bases, leaving a spacing of 9 bases between them. Counted from cysteine to phenylalanine, this CDR3 has 13 amino acids. Only the CDR3 portion is preserved as DNA: 39 bases, with reading frame beginning at the first base. The library was built by means of the immunoSEQ multiplex PCR assay. TCRdb took this table from immuneACCESS and kept in-frame rearrangements with V and J called. Such tables lack part of the clones; where checked against another copy, unresolved V genes explain under half of the gap, and the rest is unexplained. Recorded for this sample are more than 40,000 clones; approximately 79% of them occurred a single time. The ten largest account for 11% of the sample. As regards this clone: Its antigen is unknown. Base qualities are not provided; no much larger clone lies one nucleotide away.

Results and caveats for the whole study, not just this receptor: The strongest predictors of response were reported to be early dynamic shifts in blood T cell clones along with a rise in serum interferon-beta following radiation. After treatment with radiotherapy and ipilimumab, TCR clones that came from tumors expanded in the peripheral blood.

Focal radiation therapy combined with CTLA-4 blockade (ipilimumab) was tested in patients with chemo-refractory metastatic non-small-cell lung cancer. Source: peripheral blood, taken from a patient treated with radiotherapy plus ipilimumab. The receptor comes from a human donor with non-small cell lung cancer who had stable disease on radiotherapy plus ipilimumab. Recombination connected TRBV25-1 to TRBJ1-6, with no D gene named confidently. The DNA sequence is as follows: TGTGCCAGCAGTGAATGGGGTGACACACCCCTCCACTTT. This yields the protein CASSEWGDTPLHF.